This TCR beta chain was sequenced during a study of post-analysis software for immune sequencing data. As for the study in general: Progressive-relapsing, secondary progressive and relapsing-remitting multiple sclerosis were among the disease courses included. Study observations and caveats: Controls significantly exceeded multiple sclerosis patients in normalized Chao1 diversity. By F measure, samples from a shared preparation batch strongly co-clustered.

A remark on this clonotype: Its target is not known.

The TCR beta cDNA libraries carried unique molecular identifiers. TCRdb ran MiXCR on the PCR reads and lists one entry per CDR3 protein. The data contain some 500,000 distinct CDR3 sequences, around 40% of them singletons. The clonotype was recovered from a girl aged 10-17 years with multiple sclerosis. Sequencing was performed on blood.

The CDR3, as DNA: TGTGCCAGCAGCTATTCCCCGGGACAGGGGGCGCGATCCTTCCAGTTCTTC. Residues: CASSYSPGQGARSFQFF. The chain links TRBV7-2 to TRBJ2-1, with 12 bases identical to TRBD1. The trim removed 4 bases at V and 13 bases at J, leaving 17 bases unmatched. The CDR3 spans 17 residues. Germline V lookup: CDR1 SGHTA, CDR2 FQGNSA. The full variable domain, with the rest looked up from reference TRBV7-2 and TRBJ2-1, is GAGVSQSPSNKVTEKGKDVELRCDPISGHTALYWYRQSLGQGLEFLIYFQGNSAPDKSGLPSDRFSAERTGGSVSTLTIQRTQQEDSAVYLCASSYSPGQGARSFQFFGPGTRLTVL.